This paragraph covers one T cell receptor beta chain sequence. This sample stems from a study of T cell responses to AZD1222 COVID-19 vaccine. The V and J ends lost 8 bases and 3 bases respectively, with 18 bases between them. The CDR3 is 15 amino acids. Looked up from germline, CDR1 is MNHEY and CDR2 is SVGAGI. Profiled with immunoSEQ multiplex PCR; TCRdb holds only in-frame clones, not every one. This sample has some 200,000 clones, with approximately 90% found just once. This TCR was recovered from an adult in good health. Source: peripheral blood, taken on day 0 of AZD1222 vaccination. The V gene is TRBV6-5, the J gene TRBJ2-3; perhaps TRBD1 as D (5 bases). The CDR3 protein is CASGKGRVMTDTQYF. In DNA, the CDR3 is TGTGCCAGCGGGAAGGGCAGGGTAATGACAGATACGCAGTATTTT.